Below, one T cell receptor (beta chain) is given with its context. Its specificity is not known. Time point indicated: cycle 4 day 1 (C4D1), after 5 to 7 weeks of nivolumab. After autologous stem cell transplantation all patients relapsed, and prior brentuximab vedotin exposure differed between cohorts. Responses achieved at best were complete response, partial response or progressive disease. This specimen belongs to a study of PD-1 blockade in classical Hodgkin lymphoma. Libraries were prepared by immunoSEQ multiplex PCR; TCRdb keeps only in-frame clonotypes and omits some of them. In the table there are approximately 44,000 clones, around 74% of which are singletons. Study conclusions and caveats: The causes of the repertoire differences, possibly disease activity or prior therapy, remain undefined. CD8+ TCR diversity did not rise significantly by C4D1, unlike CD4+.

The starting material was peripheral blood mononuclear cells (PBMCs), obtained before the fourth cycle of nivolumab. This clonotype originated in a human donor with classical Hodgkin lymphoma.

The CDR3 loop reads CASSTQGGETQYF. DNA for the CDR3: TGTGCCAGCAGCACCCAGGGAGGAGAGACCCAGTACTTC. The V and J genes are TRBV28 and TRBJ2-5, with a possible D match to TRBD2 (6 bases). CDR3 length: 13 amino acids. CDR1 and CDR2 (germline): MDHEN, SYDVKM. Trimming stripped 6 bases from V and 4 bases from J, with 12 bases between. The variable domain in full, with the rest retrieved from reference TRBV28 and TRBJ2-5, is DVKVTQSSRYLVKRTGEKVFLECVQDMDHENMFWYRQDPGLGLRLIYFSYDVKMKEKGDIPEGYSVSREKKERFSLILESASTNQTSMYLCASSTQGGETQYFGPGTRLLVL.